The 19 T cell receptor beta chains presented below share a single source sample, sequenced in a study of T-cell reconstitution after alpha-beta-depleted transplantation in children. Construction of the TCRbeta library involved unique molecular identifiers. TCRdb independently ran MiXCR on the PCR reads; one entry per CDR3 protein. In the table there are approximately 510,000 distinct CDR3 sequences, about 17% of which are singletons. The input for sequencing was PBMCs from the stem cell graft donor, taken from the stem cell graft. All receptors derive from a human donor who donated a stem cell graft to a child with acute lymphoblastic leukemia.

The chain employs TRBV20-1 and TRBJ2-7; 12 bases are a match to TRBD1. V lost 5 bases to trimming and J lost 2 bases; unmatched junction nucleotides: 4. Germline lookup yields CDR1 DFQATT and CDR2 SNEGSKA (reference sequence). This CDR3 is 14 amino acids long. CDR3 coding DNA: TGCAGTGCTGGGACAGGGGGCCGTCCCTACGAGCAGTACTTC. Protein sequence: CSAGTGGRPYEQYF.

On this clonotype: With a much larger clone just one base away, this may be a read error. The CDR3 sequence is CASSLEEGFSNDQYF. In nucleotides, the CDR3 is TGCGCCAGCAGCTTGGAGGAGGGGTTCTCCAACGACCAGTACTTC. The chain joins TRBV5-1 to TRBJ2-7; tentative D call: TRBD2 (6 bases). Germline loops: CDR1 SGHRS, CDR2 YFSETQ. There are 15 residues in the CDR3.

This clonotype was recorded a few times. The chain has TRBV6-1 and TRBJ1-4, with TRBD1 matching 8 bases. The V gene's germline CDR1 is MNHNS and CDR2 SASEGT. This CDR3 comprises 14 residues. V was pared by 7 bases and J by 4 bases, with 5 bases of the junction left unmatched. The CDR3 DNA sequence: TGTGCCAGCAAAGACAGGGGCGTTAATGAAAAACTGTTTTTT. The encoded protein is CASKDRGVNEKLFF.

Only a few counts were recorded for this clonotype. This chain's CDR3 is CSARARDIVYNEQFF. The CDR3 region has the DNA TGCAGTGCTAGAGCCCGGGACATTGTATACAATGAGCAGTTCTTC. The V and J genes are TRBV20-1 and TRBJ2-1; D is possibly TRBD1 (6 bases). The germline V gene encodes CDR1 DFQATT and CDR2 SNEGSKA (reference sequence). Trimming removed 1 base at V and 4 bases at J, with 14 bases between. The CDR3 is 15 amino acids.

This clonotype appeared a few times. CDR3 sequence: CASSHRSGGNTDTQYF. The CDR3 nucleotides are TGTGCCAGCTCACATCGTTCCGGAGGTAACACAGATACGCAGTATTTT. The chain carries TRBV18 and TRBJ2-3; weak D call: TRBD2 (5 bases). V lost 4 bases and J lost 2, with 16 bases in between. The V gene's germline CDR1 is KGHSH and CDR2 LQKENI. The CDR3 contains 16 residues.

Details on this clonotype: An end of the junction differs from the germline gene, which may be a read error. The genes are TRBV4-1 and TRBJ2-1; possible D gene TRBD2, 6 bases. Germline assignment: CDR1 MGHRA and CDR2 YSYEKL. The CDR3 runs 12 residues. CDR3 protein: CASRQGGTEQFF. The CDR3 DNA reads TGCGCCAGCAGACAAGGAGGGACTGAGCAGTTCTTC.

The gene calls are TRBV5-1 and TRBJ1-2; no clear D. This CDR3 has 18 amino acids. The V and J ends lost 1 base and 0 bases respectively, with 19 bases between them. Germline lookup yields CDR1 SGHRS and CDR2 YFSETQ. The CDR3 nucleotides read TGCGCCAGCAGCTTGCGCGGGAGCATCCTATCAGCTAACTATGGCTACACCTTC. Protein: CASSLRGSILSANYGYTF.

The chain couples TRBV9 to TRBJ2-7; 8 bases agree with TRBD2. Losses at the gene ends were 2 bases for V and 9 bases for J; bases not matched to a gene: 16. The CDR3 is made up of 16 amino acids. The germline V gene has CDR1 SGDLS and CDR2 YYNGEE. The DNA of the CDR3 is TGTGCCAGCAGCGTGTTGTTAGGGACTAGGGAACCTGGGCAGTACTTC. Protein product: CASSVLLGTREPGQYF.

The table lists this clonotype with a few counts. This chain joins TRBV7-9 and TRBJ2-7; possibly TRBD2 for D (5 bases). V lost 5 bases and J lost 0, with 14 bases in between. Germline assignment: CDR1 SEHNR and CDR2 FQNEAQ (reference sequence). The length of the CDR3 is 15 residues. CDR3 residues: CASSPRTATSYEQYF. The CDR3 DNA reads TGTGCCAGCAGCCCGCGGACTGCAACCTCCTACGAGCAGTACTTC.

This clonotype came up many times. The chain employs TRBV5-1 and TRBJ1-1; D is uncertain. CDR3 size: 16 residues. In germline, CDR1 is SGHRS, CDR2 YFSETQ. V was trimmed by 4 bases and J by 0 bases, leaving 16 bases between them. The CDR3 DNA sequence: TGCGCCAGCAGCCCCGGTGAAGCCCGCATGAACACTGAAGCTTTCTTT. This encodes CASSPGEARMNTEAFF.

Only a few counts were recorded for this clonotype. The chain couples TRBV5-1 to TRBJ2-1, with D unresolved. V was clipped by 0 bases and J by 4 bases, with 11 bases between them. The CDR3 has 15 residues. Germline CDR1 reads SGHRS; CDR2 reads YFSETQ. CDR3 protein: CASSLDGGYYNEQFF. The DNA of the CDR3 is TGCGCCAGCAGCTTGGACGGCGGATATTACAATGAGCAGTTCTTC.

The chain is built from TRBV12-3 or TRBV12-4 and TRBJ2-2, with 9 bases fitting TRBD1. With V trimmed by 6 bases and J by 3 bases, 5 bases remained unmatched. The CDR3 extends over 15 amino acids. CDR3 in DNA: TGTGCCAGCAGCCCGGACAGGGGTGACACCGGGGAGCTGTTTTTT. Amino acids: CASSPDRGDTGELFF.

This chain joins TRBV12-3 or TRBV12-4 and TRBJ2-1, with TRBD2 matching over 10 bases. The length of the CDR3 is 16 residues. Trimming took 2 bases from V and 9 from J; bases not matched to a gene: 10. The CDR3 sequence: CASSLRSSGRAFEQFF. The DNA of the CDR3 is TGTGCCAGCAGTTTACGTTCCAGCGGGAGGGCTTTTGAGCAGTTCTTC.

This clonotype was picked up a small number of times. This rearrangement joins TRBV9 to TRBJ1-1; 7 nucleotides align to TRBD1. Per the germline V gene, CDR1 is SGDLS and CDR2 is YYNGEE. Unmatched junction bases numbered 8, after V lost 3 bases and J lost 6 bases. The CDR3 sequence is 14 residues long. The CDR3 here is CASSARQGVAEAFF. CDR3 nucleotide sequence: TGTGCCAGCAGCGCCCGACAGGGAGTGGCTGAAGCTTTCTTT.

Concerning this clonotype itself: At one of its ends the junction is not consistent with the germline gene, which may arise from a read error. The chain combines TRBV5-1 with TRBJ2-2; D gene ambiguous. The CDR3 has 14 residues. Germline V gene data show CDR1 as SGHRS and CDR2 as YFSETQ. In DNA, the CDR3 is TGCGCCAGGAGCTCGACTGGCAACACCGGGGAGCTGTTTTTT. Its translation: CARSSTGNTGELFF.

The J gene is TRBJ2-1, the V gene TRBV6-1; D gene ambiguous. This CDR3 is built from 13 residues. With 6 bases removed from V and 9 bases from J, the gap between germline ends came to 15 bases. Per germline, CDR1 MNHNS and CDR2 SASEGT. This chain's CDR3 is CASSRSSPIEQFF. CDR3 bases: TGTGCCAGCAGCCGCTCGTCTCCTATTGAGCAGTTCTTC.

J is TRBJ2-1 and V is TRBV12-3 or TRBV12-4; 13 bases are a match to TRBD2. V gave up 7 bases and J gave up 6 bases; unmatched junction bases: 6. The CDR3 has 15 residues. The CDR3 loop is CASILGLAGVNEQFF. CDR3 DNA: TGTGCCAGCATCCTCGGACTAGCGGGAGTCAATGAGCAGTTCTTC.

This chain joins TRBV11-1 and TRBJ2-3; D is undetermined. The CDR3 covers 13 residues. CDR1 and CDR2 from the germline V gene are SGHAT and FQDESV (reference sequence). V was trimmed by 8 bases and J by 3 bases, leaving 12 bases between them. The DNA of the CDR3 is TGTGCCAGCGGGTTCGGGCCTACAGATACGCAGTATTTT. Protein: CASGFGPTDTQYF.

V gene TRBV15 combines with J gene TRBJ2-1; no clear D gene. CDR3 size: 13 residues. The V end was cut by 5 bases, the J end by 4 bases, with 9 bases between. Germline CDR1 is LNHNV and CDR2 is YYDKDF (reference sequence). CDR3 sequence reads: CATSWGYYNEQFF. Written as DNA, the CDR3 is TGTGCCACCAGCTGGGGATATTACAATGAGCAGTTCTTC.